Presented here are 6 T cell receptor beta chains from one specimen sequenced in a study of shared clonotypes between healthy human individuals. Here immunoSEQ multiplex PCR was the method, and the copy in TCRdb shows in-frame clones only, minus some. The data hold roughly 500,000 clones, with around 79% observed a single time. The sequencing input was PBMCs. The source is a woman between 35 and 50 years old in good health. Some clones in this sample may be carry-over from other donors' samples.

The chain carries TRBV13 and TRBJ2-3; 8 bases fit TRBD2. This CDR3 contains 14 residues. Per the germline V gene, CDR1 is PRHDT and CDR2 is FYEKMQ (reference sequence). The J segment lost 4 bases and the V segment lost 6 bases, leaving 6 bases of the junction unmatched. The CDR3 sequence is CASRGTSEPDTQYF. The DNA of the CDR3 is TGTGCCAGCAGGGGGACTAGTGAGCCAGATACGCAGTATTTT. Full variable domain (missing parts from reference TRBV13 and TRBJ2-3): AAGVIQSPRHLIKEKRETATLKCYPIPRHDTVYWYQQGPGQDPQFLISFYEKMQSDKGSIPDRFSAQQFSDYHSELNMSSLELGDSALYFCASRGTSEPDTQYFGPGTRLTVL.

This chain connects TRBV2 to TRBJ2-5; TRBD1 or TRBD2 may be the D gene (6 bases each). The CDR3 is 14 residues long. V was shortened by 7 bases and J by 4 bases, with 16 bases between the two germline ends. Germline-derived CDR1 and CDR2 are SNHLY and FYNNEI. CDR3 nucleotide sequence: TGTGCCAGCACCCCGAGCCGGGGGCGAGAGACCCAGTACTTC. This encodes CASTPSRGRETQYF.

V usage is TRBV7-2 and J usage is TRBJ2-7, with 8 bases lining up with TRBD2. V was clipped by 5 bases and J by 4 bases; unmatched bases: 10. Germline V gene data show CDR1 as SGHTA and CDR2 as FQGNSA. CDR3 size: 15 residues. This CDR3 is CASSPVGSGVYEQYF. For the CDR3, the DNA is TGTGCCAGCAGCCCAGTGGGTAGCGGGGTTTACGAGCAGTACTTC. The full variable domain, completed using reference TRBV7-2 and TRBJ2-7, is GAGVSQSPSNKVTEKGKDVELRCDPISGHTALYWYRQSLGQGLEFLIYFQGNSAPDKSGLPSDRFSAERTGGSVSTLTIQRTQQEDSAVYLCASSPVGSGVYEQYFGPGTRLTVT.

CDR3 in DNA: TGTGCCAGCTCGGGACAAGGCGGGACCCCTGAAGCTTTCTTT. Protein product: CASSGQGGTPEAFF. The chain is built from TRBV18 and TRBJ1-1; D may be TRBD1 (6 bases). Trimming shortened V by 6 bases and J by 6 bases, and 17 bases separated the two germline ends. Germline CDR1 KGHSH, CDR2 LQKENI. This CDR3 comprises 14 residues.

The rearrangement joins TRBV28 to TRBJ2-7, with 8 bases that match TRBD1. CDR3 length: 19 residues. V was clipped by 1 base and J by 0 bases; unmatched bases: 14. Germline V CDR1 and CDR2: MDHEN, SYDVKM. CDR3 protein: CASSLYFWAGGLTSYEQYF. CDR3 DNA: TGTGCCAGCAGTTTATATTTTTGGGCAGGGGGCCTTACCTCCTACGAGCAGTACTTC.

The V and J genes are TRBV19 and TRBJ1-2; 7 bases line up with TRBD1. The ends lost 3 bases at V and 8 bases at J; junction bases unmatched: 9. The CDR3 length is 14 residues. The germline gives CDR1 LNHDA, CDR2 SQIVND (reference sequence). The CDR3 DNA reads TGTGCCAGTAGTATCGACAGGGAGAGGACGGGCTACACCTTC. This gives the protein CASSIDRERTGYTF.